A selection of T cell receptor beta chains follows, all from one sample in a study of cytomegalovirus exposure and HLA in healthy donors. The assay was immunoSEQ multiplex PCR, and TCRdb's table has in-frame clones only and misses some. The data show about 240,000 clones, about 80% seen once. The specimen was PBMCs. These receptors were taken from a woman in her fifties or sixties in good health and CMV-seropositive. Both conserved end residues are part of each CDR3. Fields, in order: J gene, clone size, D gene, V gene, CDR3 DNA, CDR3 protein. A D gene is named only where the DNA matches it firmly. A row's size may be missing; if present it is once, few, many or a size class.

TRBJ2-2,-,-,TRBV5-8,TGTGCCAGCAGCTCCGACAGGTGGAACACCGGGGAGCTGTTTTTT,CASSSDRWNTGELFF
TRBJ2-1,few,-,TRBV29-1,TGCAGCGCCGCCGGGACTTCCGCACACAATGAGCAGTTCTTC,CSAAGTSAHNEQFF
TRBJ1-6,-,TRBD1,TRBV28,TGTGCCAGCAGTTCTGTCCCGGGACAGTTCAATTCACCCCTCCACTTT,CASSSVPGQFNSPLHF
TRBJ2-7,once,TRBD1,TRBV19,TGTGCCAGTAGCCGGGACAGGGAAGATAAGGAGCAGTACTTC,CASSRDREDKEQYF
TRBJ2-3,-,TRBD2,TRBV30,TGTGCCTGGAGCCTCGGGACTAGCAAAATCACAGATACGCAGTATTTT,CAWSLGTSKITDTQYF
TRBJ2-4,-,-,TRBV30,TGTGCCCGGAGGCAGGGGCTAAACATTCAGTACTTC,CARRQGLNIQYF
TRBJ1-6,-,-,TRBV19,TGTGCCAGTAATAGCCAGGGGATTGGATCACCCCTCCACTTT,CASNSQGIGSPLHF
TRBJ2-5,-,TRBD2,TRBV18,TGTGCCAGCTCACCATTTAAGGGTGGTGCGGGAGTTCAAGAGACCCAGTACTTC,CASSPFKGGAGVQETQYF
TRBJ2-2,-,-,TRBV6-5,TGTGCCAGCACCTCCTCGGGGGAGCTGTTTTTT,CASTSSGELFF
TRBJ2-7,-,TRBD2,TRBV7-9,TGTGCCAGCAGCCCCCTGACTAGCGTCGACTACGAGCAGTACTTC,CASSPLTSVDYEQYF
TRBJ2-2,-,TRBD2,TRBV15,TGTGCCACCAGCAGAGATCAGGCGGGAGGGCCGGGAGGGGAGCTGTTTTTT,CATSRDQAGGPGGELFF
TRBJ2-1,-,TRBD2,TRBV5-1,TGCGCCAGCAGAGTAGCGGGTGAGCAGTTCTTC,CASRVAGEQFF
TRBJ2-2,-,-,TRBV6-5,TGTGCCAGCAGTTTACTACAACAGGGGAACACCGGGGAGCTGTTTTTT,CASSLLQQGNTGELFF
TRBJ2-3,once,-,TRBV19,TGTGCCAGTAGCCTGACAGATACGCAGTATTTT,CASSLTDTQYF
TRBJ2-2,-,TRBD1,TRBV9,TGTGCCAGCACCTTGGGACAGGGGGCCACCGGGGAGCTGTTTTTT,CASTLGQGATGELFF
TRBJ2-2,few,-,TRBV2,TGTGCCAGCAGTGAATCGCCCCGGGGGGAGCTGTTTTTT,CASSESPRGELFF
TRBJ2-3,once,-,TRBV27,TGTGCCAGCAGTTTAGCCCTAACAGATACGCAGTATTTT,CASSLALTDTQYF
TRBJ2-6,-,-,TRBV5-1,TGCGCCAGCAGCTTGCTGTCTGGGGCCAACGTCCTGACTTTC,CASSLLSGANVLTF
TRBJ2-3,-,TRBD2,TRBV5-1,TGCGCCAGCAGCTTGGGACTAGCGGGAGGCACAGATACGCAGTATTTT,CASSLGLAGGTDTQYF
TRBJ2-5,-,-,TRBV2,TGTGCCAGCAGTGAAGCGTCGGAGACCCAGTACTTC,CASSEASETQYF
TRBJ2-5,-,TRBD2,TRBV28,TGTGCCTGTAGCGGGATGCAAGAGACCCAGTACTTC,CACSGMQETQYF
TRBJ1-2,-,-,TRBV6-1,TGTGCCAGCAGTGAAGGAGGGGAGGGCTATGGCTACACCTTC,CASSEGGEGYGYTF
TRBJ1-1,-,-,TRBV29-1,TGCAGCGCTGGGGGGGTTCTACAGACCGGCACTGAAGCTTTCTTT,CSAGGVLQTGTEAFF
TRBJ2-1,-,TRBD2,TRBV5-1,TGCGCCAGCAGCTCGGGCGGGGGGCCCTACAATGAGCAGTTCTTC,CASSSGGGPYNEQFF
TRBJ2-5,once,TRBD2,TRBV5-1,TGCGCCAGCAGCTCTGGCGGGAGGGCCCTCCCCTTTCATTATGAGACCCAGTACTTC,CASSSGGRALPFHYETQYF
TRBJ2-1,-,-,TRBV1,TGCACCAGCAGCCAAGATAGGCGGGAGGGCCAAGAATACAATGAGCAGTTCTTC,CTSSQDRREGQEYNEQFF
TRBJ2-7,-,TRBD1,TRBV10-3,TGTGCCATCAGTGACCGGGACAGCGGAATCTACGAGCAGTACTTC,CAISDRDSGIYEQYF
TRBJ2-1,-,TRBD2,TRBV2,TGTGCCAGCAGCTACATGACTAGCGGGAGATACAATGAGCAGTTCTTC,CASSYMTSGRYNEQFF
TRBJ2-3,-,-,TRBV2,TGTGCCAGCAGTCCTTTTATGACGGAGATCACAGATACGCAGTATTTT,CASSPFMTEITDTQYF
TRBJ2-7,-,-,TRBV10-3,TGTGCCATCAGTGACGTCCAGGGACAGCGGGCCTACGAGCAGTACTTC,CAISDVQGQRAYEQYF
TRBJ1-2,-,-,TRBV19,TGTGCCAGTAGTCGGAGGGCACTCGAGGCATATGGCTACACCTTC,CASSRRALEAYGYTF
TRBJ1-2,-,-,TRBV28,TGTGCCAGCAGCGCCCTCCGGGCCACGGGGAATGGCTACACCTTC,CASSALRATGNGYTF
TRBJ1-2,-,-,TRBV7-9,TGTGCCAGCAGCGATACAAGTAACTATGGCTACACCTTC,CASSDTSNYGYTF
TRBJ2-3,-,TRBD2,TRBV7-6,TGTGCCAGCAGCTCGCGGACTAGCGGAGCTAGCACAGATACGCAGTATTTT,CASSSRTSGASTDTQYF
TRBJ2-7,-,TRBD1,TRBV10-3,TGTGCCATCAGTGAGCGTAGGGACAGGATCTACGAGCAGTACTTC,CAISERRDRIYEQYF
TRBJ2-1,-,TRBD1,TRBV6-1,TGTGCCAGCAGTGGGGTGGGACAGTACAATGAGCAGTTCTTC,CASSGVGQYNEQFF
TRBJ2-7,-,TRBD1,TRBV5-6,TGTGCCAGCAGGGGACAGGGGGCGCGGGACGAGCAGTACTTC,CASRGQGARDEQYF
TRBJ2-7,-,TRBD2,TRBV6-5,TGTGCCAGCAGACGGGGGATAGCGGGCTCCTACGAGCAGTACTTC,CASRRGIAGSYEQYF
TRBJ2-7,-,TRBD2,TRBV28,TGTGCCAGCAGTTTATGGACTAGCGGGAGCTACGAGCAGTACTTC,CASSLWTSGSYEQYF
TRBJ1-1,few,TRBD1,TRBV5-1,TGCGCCAGCAGCCCCCGGGACAGGGGGCGCACTGAAGCTTTCTTT,CASSPRDRGRTEAFF
TRBJ2-2,-,-,TRBV5-4,TGTGCCAGCAGCTTGCTAGCGAACACCGGGGAGCTGTTTTTT,CASSLLANTGELFF
TRBJ1-2,-,TRBD1,TRBV6-1,TGTGCCAGCAGTGAGCCAGGGGGAAACTATGGCTACACCTTC,CASSEPGGNYGYTF
TRBJ2-1,-,TRBD2,TRBV28,TGTGCCAGCAGTCTCTGGACTAGACAATTGGTACATGAGCAGTTCTTC,CASSLWTRQLVHEQFF
TRBJ2-7,-,TRBD1,TRBV19,TGTGCCAGTGGACAGGGGGCGGTGTACGAGCAGTACTTC,CASGQGAVYEQYF
TRBJ1-2,once,-,TRBV5-6,TGTGCCAGCAGTCCCAGGGCTAACTATGGCTACACCTTC,CASSPRANYGYTF
TRBJ2-2,once,TRBD1,TRBV6-5,TGTGCCAGCAGTTACTTTCCGGGGCAGGGGGTCGGGGAGCTGTTTTTT,CASSYFPGQGVGELFF